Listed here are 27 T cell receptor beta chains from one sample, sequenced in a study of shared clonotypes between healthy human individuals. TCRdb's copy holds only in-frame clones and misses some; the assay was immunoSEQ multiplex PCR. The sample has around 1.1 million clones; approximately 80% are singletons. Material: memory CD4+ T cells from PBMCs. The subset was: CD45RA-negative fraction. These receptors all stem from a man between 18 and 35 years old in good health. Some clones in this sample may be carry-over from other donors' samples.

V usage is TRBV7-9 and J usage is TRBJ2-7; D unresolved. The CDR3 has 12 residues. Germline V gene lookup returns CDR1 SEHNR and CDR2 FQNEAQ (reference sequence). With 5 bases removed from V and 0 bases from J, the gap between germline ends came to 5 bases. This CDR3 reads CASSQNSYEQYF. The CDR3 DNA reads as TGTGCCAGCAGCCAAAACTCCTACGAGCAGTACTTC.

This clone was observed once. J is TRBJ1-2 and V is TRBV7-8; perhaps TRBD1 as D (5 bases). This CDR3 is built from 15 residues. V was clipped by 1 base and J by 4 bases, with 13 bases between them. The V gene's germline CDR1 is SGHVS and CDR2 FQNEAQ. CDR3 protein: CASSLVAGLGYGYTF. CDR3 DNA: TGTGCCAGCAGCTTAGTTGCGGGGCTCGGCTATGGCTACACCTTC.

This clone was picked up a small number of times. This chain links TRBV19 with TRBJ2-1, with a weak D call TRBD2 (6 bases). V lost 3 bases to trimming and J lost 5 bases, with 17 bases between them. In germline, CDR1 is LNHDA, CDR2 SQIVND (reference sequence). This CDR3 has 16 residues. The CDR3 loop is CASSILGAGFNNEQFF. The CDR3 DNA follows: TGTGCCAGTAGTATCCTCGGTGCGGGGTTCAACAATGAGCAGTTCTTC. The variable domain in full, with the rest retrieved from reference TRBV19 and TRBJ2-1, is DGGITQSPKYLFRKEGQNVTLSCEQNLNHDAMYWYRQDPGQGLRLIYYSQIVNDFQKGDIAEGYSVSREKKESFPLTVTSAQKNPTAFYLCASSILGAGFNNEQFFGPGTRLTVL.

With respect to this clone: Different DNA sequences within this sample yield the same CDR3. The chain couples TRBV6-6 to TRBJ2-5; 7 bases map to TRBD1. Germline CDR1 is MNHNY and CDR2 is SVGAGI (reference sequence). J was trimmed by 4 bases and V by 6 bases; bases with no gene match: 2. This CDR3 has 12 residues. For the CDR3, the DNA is TGTGCCAGCAGCGAGGGGGCAGAGACCCAGTACTTC. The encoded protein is CASSEGAETQYF.

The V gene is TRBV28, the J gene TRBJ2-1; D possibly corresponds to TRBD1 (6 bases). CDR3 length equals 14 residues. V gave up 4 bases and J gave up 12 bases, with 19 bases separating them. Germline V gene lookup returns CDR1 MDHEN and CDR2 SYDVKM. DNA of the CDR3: TGTGCCAGCAGTTCCCGGGCCCGAGGGGGTCGGCAGTTCTTC. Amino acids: CASSSRARGGRQFF.

CDR3 amino acids: CASKKNTEAFF. Written as DNA, the CDR3 is TGCGCCAGCAAAAAGAACACTGAAGCTTTCTTT. The chain carries TRBV5-1 and TRBJ1-1; D unclear. This CDR3 has 11 residues. CDR1 SGHRS and CDR2 YFSETQ come from the germline V gene. Deletions cut 6 bases from V and 1 base from J, with 4 bases between.

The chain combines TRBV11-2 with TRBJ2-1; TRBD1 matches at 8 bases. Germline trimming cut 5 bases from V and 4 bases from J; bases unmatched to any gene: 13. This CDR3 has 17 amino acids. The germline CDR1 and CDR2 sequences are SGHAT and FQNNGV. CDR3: CASSQSWTGRGYNEQFF. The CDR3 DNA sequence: TGTGCCAGCAGCCAATCCTGGACAGGGCGAGGGTACAATGAGCAGTTCTTC.

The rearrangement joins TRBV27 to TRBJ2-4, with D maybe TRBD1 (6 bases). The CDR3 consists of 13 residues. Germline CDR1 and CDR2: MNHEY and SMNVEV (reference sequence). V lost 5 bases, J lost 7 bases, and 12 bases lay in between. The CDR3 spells CASSPWGRNIQYF. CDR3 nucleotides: TGTGCCAGCAGTCCGTGGGGGCGGAACATTCAGTACTTC.

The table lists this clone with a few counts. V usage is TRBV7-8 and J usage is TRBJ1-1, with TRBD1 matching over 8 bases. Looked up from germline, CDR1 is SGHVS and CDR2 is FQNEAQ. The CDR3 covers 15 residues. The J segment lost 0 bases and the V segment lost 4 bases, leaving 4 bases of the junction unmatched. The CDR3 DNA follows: TGTGCCAGCAGCTCAAGGACAGGGATGAACACTGAAGCTTTCTTT. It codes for CASSSRTGMNTEAFF.

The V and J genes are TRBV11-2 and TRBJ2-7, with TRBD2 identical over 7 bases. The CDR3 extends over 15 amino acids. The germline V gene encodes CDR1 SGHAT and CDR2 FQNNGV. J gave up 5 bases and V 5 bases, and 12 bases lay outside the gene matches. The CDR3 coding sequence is TGTGCCAGCAGCGGAAGGGAGGGAAGAGCGCACGAGCAGTACTTC. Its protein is CASSGREGRAHEQYF.

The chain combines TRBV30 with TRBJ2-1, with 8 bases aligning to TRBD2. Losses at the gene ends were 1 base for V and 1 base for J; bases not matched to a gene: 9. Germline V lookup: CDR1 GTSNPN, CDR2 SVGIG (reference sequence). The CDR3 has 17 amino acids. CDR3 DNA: TGTGCCTGGAGTGATAAACTAGCGGACCTATCCTACAATGAGCAGTTCTTC. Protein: CAWSDKLADLSYNEQFF.

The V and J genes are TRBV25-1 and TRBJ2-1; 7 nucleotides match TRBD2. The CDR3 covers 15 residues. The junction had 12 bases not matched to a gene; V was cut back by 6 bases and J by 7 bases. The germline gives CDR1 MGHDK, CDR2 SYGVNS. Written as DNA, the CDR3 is TGTGCCAGCAGCCCGTCGCGGGAGATGAGGAATGAGCAGTTCTTC. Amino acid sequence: CASSPSREMRNEQFF. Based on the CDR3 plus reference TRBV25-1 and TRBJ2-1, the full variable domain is EADIYQTPRYLVIGTGKKITLECSQTMGHDKMYWYQQDPGMELHLIHYSYGVNSTEKGDLSSESTVSRIRTEHFPLTLESARPSHTSQYLCASSPSREMRNEQFFGPGTRLTVL.

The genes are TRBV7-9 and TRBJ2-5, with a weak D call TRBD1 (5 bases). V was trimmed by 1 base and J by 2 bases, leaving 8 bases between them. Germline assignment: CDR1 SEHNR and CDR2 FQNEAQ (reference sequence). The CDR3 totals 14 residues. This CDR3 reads CASSLEGIQETQYF. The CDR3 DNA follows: TGTGCCAGCAGCTTAGAGGGGATACAAGAGACCCAGTACTTC.

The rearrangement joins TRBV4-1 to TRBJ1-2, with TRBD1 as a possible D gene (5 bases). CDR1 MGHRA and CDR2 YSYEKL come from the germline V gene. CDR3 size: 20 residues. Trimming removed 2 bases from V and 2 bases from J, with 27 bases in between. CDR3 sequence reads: CASSQSRSGQGPTWNYGYTF. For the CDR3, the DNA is TGCGCCAGCAGCCAAAGTCGCTCAGGTCAGGGCCCGACTTGGAACTATGGCTACACCTTC.

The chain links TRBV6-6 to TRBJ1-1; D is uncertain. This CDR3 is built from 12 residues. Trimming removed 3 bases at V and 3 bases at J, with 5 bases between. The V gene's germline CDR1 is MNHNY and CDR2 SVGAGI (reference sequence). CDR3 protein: CASSYGYTEAFF. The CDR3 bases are TGTGCCAGCAGTTATGGGTACACTGAAGCTTTCTTT.

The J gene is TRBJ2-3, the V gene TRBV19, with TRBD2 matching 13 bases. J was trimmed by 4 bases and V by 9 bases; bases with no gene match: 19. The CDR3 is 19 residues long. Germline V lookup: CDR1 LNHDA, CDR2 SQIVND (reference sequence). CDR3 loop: CASTRLAGGPNPVADTQYF. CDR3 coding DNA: TGTGCCAGCACTAGACTAGCGGGAGGACCTAACCCTGTCGCAGATACGCAGTATTTT.

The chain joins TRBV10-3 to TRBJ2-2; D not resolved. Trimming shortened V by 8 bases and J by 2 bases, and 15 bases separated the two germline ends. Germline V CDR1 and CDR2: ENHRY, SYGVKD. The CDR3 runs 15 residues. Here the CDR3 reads CAIGPQVLNTGELFF. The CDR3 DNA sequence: TGTGCCATCGGTCCGCAGGTCCTTAACACCGGGGAGCTGTTTTTT.

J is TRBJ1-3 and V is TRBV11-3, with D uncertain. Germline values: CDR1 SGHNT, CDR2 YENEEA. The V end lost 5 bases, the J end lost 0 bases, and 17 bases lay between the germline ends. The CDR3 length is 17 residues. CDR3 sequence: CASSIGGAFGSGNTIYF. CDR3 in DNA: TGTGCCAGCAGCATAGGAGGTGCATTCGGCTCTGGAAACACCATATATTTT.

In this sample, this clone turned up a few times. Here the CDR3 DNA reads TGTGCCAGCAGTTTGAATCAGGGTGAAGCTTTCTTT. Protein: CASSLNQGEAFF. J is TRBJ1-1 and V is TRBV28; possibly TRBD1 for D (5 bases). Germline CDR1 reads MDHEN; CDR2 reads SYDVKM. V lost 3 bases and J lost 7, with 9 bases in between. The CDR3 covers 12 residues.

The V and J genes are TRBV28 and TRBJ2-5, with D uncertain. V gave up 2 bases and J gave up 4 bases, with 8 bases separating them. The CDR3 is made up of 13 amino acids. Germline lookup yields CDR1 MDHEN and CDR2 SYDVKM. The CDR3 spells CASSLDSLETQYF. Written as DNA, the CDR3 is TGTGCCAGCAGTTTAGACTCCCTAGAGACCCAGTACTTC.

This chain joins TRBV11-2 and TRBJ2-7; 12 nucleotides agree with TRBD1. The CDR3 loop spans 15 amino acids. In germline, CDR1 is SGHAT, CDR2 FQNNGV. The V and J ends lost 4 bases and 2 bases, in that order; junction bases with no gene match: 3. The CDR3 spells CASSSGTGGPYEQYF. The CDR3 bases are TGTGCCAGCAGCTCAGGGACAGGGGGCCCCTACGAGCAGTACTTC.

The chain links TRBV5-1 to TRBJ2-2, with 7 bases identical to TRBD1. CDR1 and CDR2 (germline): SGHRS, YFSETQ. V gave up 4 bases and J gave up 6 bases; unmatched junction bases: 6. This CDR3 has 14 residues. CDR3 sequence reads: CASSPGQASGELFF. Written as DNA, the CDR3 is TGCGCCAGCAGCCCAGGACAGGCGTCCGGGGAGCTGTTTTTT. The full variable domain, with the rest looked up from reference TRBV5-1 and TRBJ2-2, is KAGVTQTPRYLIKTRGQQVTLSCSPISGHRSVSWYQQTPGQGLQFLFEYFSETQRNKGNFPGRFSGRQFSNSRSEMNVSTLELGDSALYLCASSPGQASGELFFGEGSRLTVL.

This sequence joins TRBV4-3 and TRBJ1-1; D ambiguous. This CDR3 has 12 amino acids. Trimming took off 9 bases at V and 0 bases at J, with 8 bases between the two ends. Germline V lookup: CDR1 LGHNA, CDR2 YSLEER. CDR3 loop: CARGILNTEAFF. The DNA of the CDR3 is TGCGCCAGAGGAATTTTGAACACTGAAGCTTTCTTT.

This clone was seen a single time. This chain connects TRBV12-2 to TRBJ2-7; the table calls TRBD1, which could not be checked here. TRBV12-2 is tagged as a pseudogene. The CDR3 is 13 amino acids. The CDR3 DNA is TGTGCAAGTCGCTTTATGAGTCAGGACGAGCAGTACTTC. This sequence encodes CASRFMSQDEQYF.

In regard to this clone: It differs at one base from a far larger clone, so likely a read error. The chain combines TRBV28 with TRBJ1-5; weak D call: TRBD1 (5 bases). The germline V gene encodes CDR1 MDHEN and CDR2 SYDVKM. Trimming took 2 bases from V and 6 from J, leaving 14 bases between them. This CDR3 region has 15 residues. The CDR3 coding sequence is TGTGCCAGCAGTTTAGGCGGCGTGGGGGGTCAGCCCCAGCATTTT. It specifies CASSLGGVGGQPQHF.

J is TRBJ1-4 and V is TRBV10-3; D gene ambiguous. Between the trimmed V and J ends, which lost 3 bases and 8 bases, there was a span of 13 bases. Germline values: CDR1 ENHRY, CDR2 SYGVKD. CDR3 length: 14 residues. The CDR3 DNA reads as TGTGCCATCAGTGAAGGTCGGGATGGGGAAAAACTGTTTTTT. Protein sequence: CAISEGRDGEKLFF.

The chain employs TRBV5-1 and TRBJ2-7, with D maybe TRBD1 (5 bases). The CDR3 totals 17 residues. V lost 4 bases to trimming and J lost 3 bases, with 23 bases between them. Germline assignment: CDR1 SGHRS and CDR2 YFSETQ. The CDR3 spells CASSLTWTPSDLYEQYF. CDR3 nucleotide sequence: TGCGCCAGCAGCCTCACTTGGACACCCTCGGACCTCTACGAGCAGTACTTC.